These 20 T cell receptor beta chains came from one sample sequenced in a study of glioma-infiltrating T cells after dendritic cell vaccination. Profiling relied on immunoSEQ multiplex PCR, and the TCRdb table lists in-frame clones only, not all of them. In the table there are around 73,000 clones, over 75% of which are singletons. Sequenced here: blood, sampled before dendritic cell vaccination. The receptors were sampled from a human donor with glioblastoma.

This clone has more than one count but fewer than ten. DNA of the CDR3: TGTGCCAGCTCACAGGGCGGGGCCGAGACCCAGTACTTC. Its translation is CASSQGGAETQYF. The V call is TRBV18, the J call TRBJ2-5, with D tentatively TRBD2 (6 bases). Trimming removed 4 bases at V and 5 bases at J, with 11 bases between. The V gene's germline CDR1 is KGHSH and CDR2 LQKENI. The CDR3 length is 13 residues.

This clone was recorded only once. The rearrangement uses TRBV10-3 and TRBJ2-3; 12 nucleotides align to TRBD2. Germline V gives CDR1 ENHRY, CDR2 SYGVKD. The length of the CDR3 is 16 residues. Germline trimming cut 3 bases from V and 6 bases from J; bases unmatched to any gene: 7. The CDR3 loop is CAISDLTSGSADTQYF. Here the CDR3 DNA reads TGTGCCATCAGTGACCTGACTAGCGGGAGTGCCGATACGCAGTATTTT.

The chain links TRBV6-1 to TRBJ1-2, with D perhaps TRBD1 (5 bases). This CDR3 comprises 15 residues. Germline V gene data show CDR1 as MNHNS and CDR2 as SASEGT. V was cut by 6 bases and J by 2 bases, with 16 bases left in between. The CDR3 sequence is CASRRGPTSNYGYTF. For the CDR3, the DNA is TGTGCCAGCAGGCGGGGACCTACTTCAAACTATGGCTACACCTTC.

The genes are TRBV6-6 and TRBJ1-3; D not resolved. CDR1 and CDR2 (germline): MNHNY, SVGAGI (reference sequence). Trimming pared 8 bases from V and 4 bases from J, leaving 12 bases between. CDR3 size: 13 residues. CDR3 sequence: CASVSSGGNTIYF. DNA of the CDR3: TGTGCCAGCGTGTCCTCGGGAGGAAACACCATATATTTT.

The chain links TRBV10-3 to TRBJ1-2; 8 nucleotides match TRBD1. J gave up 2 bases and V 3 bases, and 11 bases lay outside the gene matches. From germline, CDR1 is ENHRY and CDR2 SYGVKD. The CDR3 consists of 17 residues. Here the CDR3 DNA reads TGTGCCATCAGTGAAAGGGCCCAGGGGGCCTCAAACTATGGCTACACCTTC. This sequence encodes CAISERAQGASNYGYTF.

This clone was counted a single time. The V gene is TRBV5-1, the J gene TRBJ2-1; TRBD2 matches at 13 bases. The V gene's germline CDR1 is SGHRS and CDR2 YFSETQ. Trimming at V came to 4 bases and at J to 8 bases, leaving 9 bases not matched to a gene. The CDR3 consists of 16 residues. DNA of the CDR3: TGCGCCAGCAGCGGCACCGGGACTAGCGGGATTGATGAGCAGTTCTTC. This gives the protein CASSGTGTSGIDEQFF.

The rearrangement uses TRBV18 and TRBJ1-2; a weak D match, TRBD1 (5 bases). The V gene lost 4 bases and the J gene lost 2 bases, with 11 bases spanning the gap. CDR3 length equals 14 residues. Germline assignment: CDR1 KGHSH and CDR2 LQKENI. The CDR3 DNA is TGTGCCAGCTCACGCCTGGACAACAACTATGGCTACACCTTC. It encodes CASSRLDNNYGYTF.

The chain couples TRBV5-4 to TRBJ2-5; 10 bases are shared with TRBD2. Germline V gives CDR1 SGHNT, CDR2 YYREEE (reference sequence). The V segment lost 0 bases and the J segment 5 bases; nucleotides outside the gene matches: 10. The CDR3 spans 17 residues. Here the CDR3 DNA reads TGTGCCAGCAGCTTGGCGGGAGGCAGCGGGGGGGGTGAGACCCAGTACTTC. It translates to CASSLAGGSGGGETQYF.

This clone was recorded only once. The CDR3 region is CASSPPHYYQETQYF. The CDR3 coding sequence is TGTGCCAGCTCACCACCGCACTACTACCAAGAGACCCAGTACTTC. This sequence joins TRBV18 and TRBJ2-5; D gene ambiguous. V was clipped by 0 bases and J by 0 bases, with 8 bases between them. Per germline, CDR1 KGHSH and CDR2 LQKENI. The CDR3 is 15 amino acids.

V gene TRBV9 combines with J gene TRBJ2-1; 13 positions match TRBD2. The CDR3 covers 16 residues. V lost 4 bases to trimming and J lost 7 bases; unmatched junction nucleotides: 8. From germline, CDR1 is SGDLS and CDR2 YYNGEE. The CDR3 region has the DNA TGTGCCAGCAGCCCTTGGACTAGCGGGGGTATTAATGAGCAGTTCTTC. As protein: CASSPWTSGGINEQFF. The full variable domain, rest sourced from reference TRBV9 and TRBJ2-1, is DSGVTQTPKHLITATGQRVTLRCSPRSGDLSVYWYQQSLDQGLQFLIQYYNGEERAKGNILERFSAQQFPDLHSELNLSSLELGDSALYFCASSPWTSGGINEQFFGPGTRLTVL.

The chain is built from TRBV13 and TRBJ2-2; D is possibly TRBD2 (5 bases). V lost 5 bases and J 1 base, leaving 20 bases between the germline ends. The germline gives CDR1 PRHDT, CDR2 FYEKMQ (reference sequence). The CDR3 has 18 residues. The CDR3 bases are TGTGCCAGCAGCCCAGAGGGTAGGCAATATTGGAACACCGGGGAGCTGTTTTTT. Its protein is CASSPEGRQYWNTGELFF.

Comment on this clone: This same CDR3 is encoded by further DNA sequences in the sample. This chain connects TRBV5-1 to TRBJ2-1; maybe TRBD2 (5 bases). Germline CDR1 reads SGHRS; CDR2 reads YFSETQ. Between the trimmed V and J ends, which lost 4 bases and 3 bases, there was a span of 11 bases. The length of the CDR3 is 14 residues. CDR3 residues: CASSPPGSYNEQFF. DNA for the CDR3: TGCGCCAGCAGCCCCCCGGGAAGCTACAATGAGCAGTTCTTC.

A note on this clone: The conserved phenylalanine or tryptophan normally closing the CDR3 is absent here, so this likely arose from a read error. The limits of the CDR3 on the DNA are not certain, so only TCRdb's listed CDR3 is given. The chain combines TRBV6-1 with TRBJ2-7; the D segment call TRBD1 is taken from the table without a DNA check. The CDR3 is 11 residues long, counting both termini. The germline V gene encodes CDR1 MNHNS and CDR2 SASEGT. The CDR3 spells CASRTPGQPVL.

The CDR3 DNA is TGTGCCAGCAGCTCTCCACAGGGTCGCGGATCTGAAGCTTTCTTT. Its protein is CASSSPQGRGSEAFF. The chain uses TRBV5-4 and TRBJ1-1; tentative D call: TRBD1 (6 bases). This CDR3 has 15 amino acids. The germline gives CDR1 SGHNT, CDR2 YYREEE (reference sequence). With 3 bases removed from V and 6 bases from J, the gap between germline ends came to 18 bases.

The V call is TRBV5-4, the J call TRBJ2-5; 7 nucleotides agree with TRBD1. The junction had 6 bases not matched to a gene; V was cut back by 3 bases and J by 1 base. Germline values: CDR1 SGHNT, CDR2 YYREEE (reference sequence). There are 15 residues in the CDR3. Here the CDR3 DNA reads TGTGCCAGCAGCTCCCCCGGGACAGTCCAAGAGACCCAGTACTTC. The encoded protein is CASSSPGTVQETQYF.

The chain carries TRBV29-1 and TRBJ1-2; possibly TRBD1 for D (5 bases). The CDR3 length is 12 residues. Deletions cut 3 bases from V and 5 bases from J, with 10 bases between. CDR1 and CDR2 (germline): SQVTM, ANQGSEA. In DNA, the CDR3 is TGCAGCGTTGACCGCCCAGGGTATGGCTACACCTTC. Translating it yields CSVDRPGYGYTF.

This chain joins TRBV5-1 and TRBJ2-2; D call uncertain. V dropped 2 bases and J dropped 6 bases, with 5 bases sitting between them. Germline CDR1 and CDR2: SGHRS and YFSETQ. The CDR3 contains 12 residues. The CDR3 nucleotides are TGCGCCAGCAGCTTTCCAGCCGGGGAGCTGTTTTTT. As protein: CASSFPAGELFF.

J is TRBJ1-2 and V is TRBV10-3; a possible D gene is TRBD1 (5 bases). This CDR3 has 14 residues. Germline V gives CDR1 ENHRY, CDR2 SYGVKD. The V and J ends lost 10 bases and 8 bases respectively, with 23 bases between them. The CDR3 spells CATRLDKSSNGYTF. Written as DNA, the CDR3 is TGTGCCACCCGATTGGACAAGAGTTCTAACGGCTACACCTTC.

The DNA of the CDR3 is TGTGCCAGCTCACCACCGGGCCAGGGGGGTTTGCAGTACGTC. It codes for CASSPPGQGGLQYV. The V and J genes are TRBV18 and TRBJ2-7, with TRBD1 as a possible D gene (7 bases). The CDR3 is 14 residues long. Per the germline V gene, CDR1 is KGHSH and CDR2 is LQKENI. Deletions cut 0 bases from V and 9 bases from J, with 15 bases between.

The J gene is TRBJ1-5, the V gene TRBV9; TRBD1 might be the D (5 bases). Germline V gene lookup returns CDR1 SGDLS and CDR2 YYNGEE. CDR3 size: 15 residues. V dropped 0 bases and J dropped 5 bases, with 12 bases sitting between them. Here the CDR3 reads CASSVEGIRDQPQHF. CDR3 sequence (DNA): TGTGCCAGCAGCGTAGAGGGGATTCGGGATCAGCCCCAGCATTTT.